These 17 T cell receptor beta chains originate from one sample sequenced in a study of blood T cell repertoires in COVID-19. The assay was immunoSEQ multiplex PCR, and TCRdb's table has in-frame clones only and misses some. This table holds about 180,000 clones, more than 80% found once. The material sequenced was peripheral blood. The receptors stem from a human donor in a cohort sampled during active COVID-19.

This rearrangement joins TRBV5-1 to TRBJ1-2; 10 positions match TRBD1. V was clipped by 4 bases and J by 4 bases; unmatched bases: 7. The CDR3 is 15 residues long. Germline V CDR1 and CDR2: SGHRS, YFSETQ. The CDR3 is CASSPRTGGTYGYTF. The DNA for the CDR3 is TGCGCCAGCAGCCCGCGGACAGGGGGTACCTATGGCTACACCTTC.

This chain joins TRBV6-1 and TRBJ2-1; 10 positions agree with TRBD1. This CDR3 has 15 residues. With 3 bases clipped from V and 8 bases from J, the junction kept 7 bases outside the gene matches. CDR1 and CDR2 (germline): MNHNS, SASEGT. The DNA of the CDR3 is TGTGCCAGCAGTGATTCCGGGACAGGGGCGCATGAGCAGTTCTTC. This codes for CASSDSGTGAHEQFF.

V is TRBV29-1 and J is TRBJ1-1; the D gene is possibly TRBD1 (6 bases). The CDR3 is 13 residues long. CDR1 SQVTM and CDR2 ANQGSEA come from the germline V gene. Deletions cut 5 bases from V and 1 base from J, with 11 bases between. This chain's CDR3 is CSVSKQGNTEAFF. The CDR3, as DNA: TGCAGCGTTTCAAAACAGGGGAACACTGAAGCTTTCTTT.

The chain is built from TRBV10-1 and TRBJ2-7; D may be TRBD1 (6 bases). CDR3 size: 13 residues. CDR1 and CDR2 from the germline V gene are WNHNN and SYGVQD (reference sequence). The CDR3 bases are TGCCCCACCAGCCGACAGGACACCTACGAGCAGTACTTC. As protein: CPTSRQDTYEQYF.

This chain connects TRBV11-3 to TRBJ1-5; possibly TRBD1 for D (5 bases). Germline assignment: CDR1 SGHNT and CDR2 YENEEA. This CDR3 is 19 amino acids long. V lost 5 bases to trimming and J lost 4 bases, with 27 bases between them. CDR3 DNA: TGTGCCAGCAGCCCCCGGGGGGGGATCGGCTCTGCCTCTAATCAGCCCCAGCATTTT. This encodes CASSPRGGIGSASNQPQHF.

CDR3 amino acids: CASSLQPNTEAFF. The CDR3, as DNA: TGTGCCAGCAGCCTACAGCCGAACACTGAAGCTTTCTTT. The genes are TRBV7-3 and TRBJ1-1; D not certain. The V and J ends lost 5 bases and 1 base respectively, with 8 bases between them. The CDR3 covers 13 residues. Germline CDR1 is SGHTA and CDR2 is FQGTGA.

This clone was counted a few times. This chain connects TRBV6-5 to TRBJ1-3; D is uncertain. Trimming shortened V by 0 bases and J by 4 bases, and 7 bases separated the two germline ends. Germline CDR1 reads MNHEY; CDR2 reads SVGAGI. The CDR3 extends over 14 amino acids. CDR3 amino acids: CASSYSNRGNTIYF. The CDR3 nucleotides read TGTGCCAGCAGTTACTCGAACAGAGGAAACACCATATATTTT.

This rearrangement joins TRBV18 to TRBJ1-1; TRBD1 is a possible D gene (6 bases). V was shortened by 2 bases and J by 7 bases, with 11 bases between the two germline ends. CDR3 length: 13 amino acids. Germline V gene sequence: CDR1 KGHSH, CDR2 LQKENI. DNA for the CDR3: TGTGCCAGCTCACCAAAAGGGGGAGTTGAAGCTTTCTTT. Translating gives CASSPKGGVEAFF.

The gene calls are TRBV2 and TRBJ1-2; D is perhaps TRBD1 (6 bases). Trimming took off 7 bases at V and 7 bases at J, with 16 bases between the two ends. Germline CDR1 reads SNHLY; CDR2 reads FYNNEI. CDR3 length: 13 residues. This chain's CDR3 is CASNLLGAGGYTF. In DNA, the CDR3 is TGTGCCAGCAATCTACTGGGGGCAGGTGGCTACACCTTC.

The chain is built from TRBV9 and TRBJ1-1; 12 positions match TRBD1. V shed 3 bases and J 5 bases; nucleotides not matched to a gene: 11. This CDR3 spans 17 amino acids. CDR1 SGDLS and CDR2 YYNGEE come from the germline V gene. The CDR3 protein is CASSASRDRGRDTEAFF. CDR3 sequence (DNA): TGTGCCAGCAGCGCCTCACGGGACAGGGGGCGGGATACTGAAGCTTTCTTT.

The CDR3: CASSMLRGREETQYF. The CDR3 bases are TGTGCCAGTAGTATGCTCAGGGGGCGGGAAGAGACCCAGTACTTC. This chain connects TRBV19 to TRBJ2-5; 8 bases map to TRBD1. CDR1 is LNHDA, CDR2 SQIVND, per germline (reference sequence). This CDR3 has 15 residues. V trimming: 3 bases; J trimming: 3 bases; junction bases outside the gene matches: 6.

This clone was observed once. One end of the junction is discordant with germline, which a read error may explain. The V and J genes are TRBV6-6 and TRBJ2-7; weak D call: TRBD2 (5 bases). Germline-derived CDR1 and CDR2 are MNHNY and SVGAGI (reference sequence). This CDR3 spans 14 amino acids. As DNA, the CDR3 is TGTGCCAGCAGTTATGGAGGACCCTCCCACGAGCAGTACTTC. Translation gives CASSYGGPSHEQYF.

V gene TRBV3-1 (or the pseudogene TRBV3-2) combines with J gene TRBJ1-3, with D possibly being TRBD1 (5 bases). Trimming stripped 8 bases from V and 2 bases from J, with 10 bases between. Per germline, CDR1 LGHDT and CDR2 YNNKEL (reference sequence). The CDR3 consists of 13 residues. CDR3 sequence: CASGGVAGNTIYF. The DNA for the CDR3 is TGTGCCAGCGGAGGGGTCGCTGGAAACACCATATATTTT.

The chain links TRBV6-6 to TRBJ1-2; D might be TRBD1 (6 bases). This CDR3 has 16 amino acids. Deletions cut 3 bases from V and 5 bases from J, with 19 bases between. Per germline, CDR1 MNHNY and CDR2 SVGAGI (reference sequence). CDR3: CASSYGDIRPTYGYTF. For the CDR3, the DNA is TGTGCCAGCAGTTATGGGGACATCCGCCCCACTTATGGCTACACCTTC.

The CDR3 region has the DNA TGTGCCAGCAGTGGACGGGACAGCTCCTCCTACGAGCAGTACTTC. Its translation is CASSGRDSSSYEQYF. The chain carries TRBV6-6 and TRBJ2-7; the match to TRBD1 covers 7 bases. The junction had 7 bases not matched to a gene; V was cut back by 5 bases and J by 0 bases. CDR1 is MNHNY and CDR2 is SVGAGI in the germline V gene (reference sequence). This CDR3 comprises 15 residues.

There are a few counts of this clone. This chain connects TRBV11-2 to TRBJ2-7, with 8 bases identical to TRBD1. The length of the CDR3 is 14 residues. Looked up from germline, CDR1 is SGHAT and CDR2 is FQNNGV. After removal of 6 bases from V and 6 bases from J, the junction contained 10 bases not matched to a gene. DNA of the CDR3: TGTGCCAGCAGTAGGACAGGGAGAGGCGGCGAGCAGTACTTC. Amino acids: CASSRTGRGGEQYF.

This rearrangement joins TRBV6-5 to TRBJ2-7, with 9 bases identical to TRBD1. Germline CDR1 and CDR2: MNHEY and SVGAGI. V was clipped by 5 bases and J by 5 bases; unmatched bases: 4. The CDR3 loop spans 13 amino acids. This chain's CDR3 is CASSSDRGNEQYF. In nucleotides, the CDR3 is TGTGCCAGCAGTAGCGACAGGGGGAACGAGCAGTACTTC.